The TCR beta chain under discussion was sequenced for a study of shared T cell receptors in the human thymus. Germline CDR1 and CDR2: WNHNN and SYGVQD (reference sequence). V was pared by 5 bases and J by 6 bases, with 28 bases of the junction left unmatched. This CDR3 has 21 residues. Data came from immunoSEQ multiplex PCR; TCRdb stores just in-frame clones and leaves some out. The sample shows about 660,000 clones, roughly 90% of them seen only once. A further study also used this sample, focusing on human thymus T cells. This second report adds: Donation came from healthy Finnish infants having corrective surgery for congenital heart defects. Resections were taken during corrective heart surgery, and the thymus tissue came from these. Related research described thymic repertoires that were highly overlapping among unrelated individuals.

The chain employs TRBV10-1 and TRBJ2-1; 7 nucleotides agree with TRBD2. Sequencing was done on a sample of thymocytes. This receptor was taken from a boy in the first two years of life with a congenital heart defect. The CDR3 DNA is TGCGCCAGCAGTCCCGAACAACGACCTATTCTTACACAGCGGGGTAGCAATGAGCAGTTCTTC. Protein sequence: CASSPEQRPILTQRGSNEQFF.